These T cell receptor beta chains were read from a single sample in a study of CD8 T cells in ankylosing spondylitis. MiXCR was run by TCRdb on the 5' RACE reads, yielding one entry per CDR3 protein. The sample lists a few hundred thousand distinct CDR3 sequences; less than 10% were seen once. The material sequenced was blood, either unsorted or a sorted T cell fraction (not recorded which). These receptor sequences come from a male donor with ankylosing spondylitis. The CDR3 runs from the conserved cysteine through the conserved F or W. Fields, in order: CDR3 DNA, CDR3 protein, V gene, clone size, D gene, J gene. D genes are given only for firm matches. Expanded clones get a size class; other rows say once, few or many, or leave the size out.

DNA: TGTGCCAGCAGCTGGGGCGGGACATGGAACACTGAAGCTTTCTTT; CDR3: CASSWGGTWNTEAFF; V: TRBV5-6; size: few; D: NA; J: TRBJ1-1
DNA: TGCAGTGCCTTGGGACTTAACAATGAGCAGTTCTTC; CDR3: CSALGLNNEQFF; V: TRBV20-1; size: few; D: NA; J: TRBJ2-1
DNA: TGTGCCAGCAGCTTCCCAGGGCAGCCCCAGCATTTT; CDR3: CASSFPGQPQHF; V: TRBV7-2; size: many; D: NA; J: TRBJ1-5
DNA: TGTGCCAGCAGTCCGGGACAGGGAAGGAGGAGGGAGACCCAGTACTTC; CDR3: CASSPGQGRRRETQYF; V: TRBV12-3/TRBV12-4; size: few; D: TRBD1; J: TRBJ2-5
DNA: TGTGCCAGCAGCTTATCACCCCACGCAACAGGGGTACTCAATGAGCAGTTCTTC; CDR3: CASSLSPHATGVLNEQFF; V: TRBV11-1; size: NA; D: TRBD1; J: TRBJ2-1
DNA: TGTGCCAGCAGTCGCAGGGGGCGAGGTCACAATGAGCAGTTCTTC; CDR3: CASSRRGRGHNEQFF; V: TRBV5-6; size: many; D: TRBD1; J: TRBJ2-1
DNA: TGCGCCAGCAGCTTGGGACAGGGGGCCCACAATGAGCAGTTCTTC; CDR3: CASSLGQGAHNEQFF; V: TRBV5-1; size: NA; D: TRBD1; J: TRBJ2-1
DNA: TGTGCCAGCAGCCCCGTGGGGAGGGGGCAAAGGGAGCTGTTTTTT; CDR3: CASSPVGRGQRELFF; V: TRBV12-3/TRBV12-4; size: NA; D: NA; J: TRBJ2-2
DNA: TGTGCCAGCAGTTCGGTGACAGGGTACGAGCAGTACTTC; CDR3: CASSSVTGYEQYF; V: TRBV6-6; size: NA; D: TRBD1; J: TRBJ2-7
DNA: TGCAGCGTTGCCAGCGGGGGAACGAACACCGGGGAGCTGTTTTTT; CDR3: CSVASGGTNTGELFF; V: TRBV29-1; size: many; D: TRBD2; J: TRBJ2-2
DNA: TGTGCCAGCAGCTTACCCGACCCGGCACAGCCCCAGCATTTT; CDR3: CASSLPDPAQPQHF; V: TRBV7-2; size: few; D: NA; J: TRBJ1-5
DNA: TGTGCCAGCAGCGTAGACGGAACTAATGAAAAACTGTTTTTT; CDR3: CASSVDGTNEKLFF; V: TRBV9; size: many; D: NA; J: TRBJ1-4
DNA: TGTGCCAGCCGCAGGGAAGATACGCAGTATTTT; CDR3: CASRREDTQYF; V: TRBV18; size: many; D: NA; J: TRBJ2-3
DNA: TGCGCCAGCAGCTTGGAGGGACAGATCTCCTACGAGCAGTACTTC; CDR3: CASSLEGQISYEQYF; V: TRBV5-1; size: NA; D: TRBD1; J: TRBJ2-7
DNA: TGTGCCAGCAGCTTGGGGGTGGAGCTGTTTTTT; CDR3: CASSLGVELFF; V: TRBV5-5; size: many; D: NA; J: TRBJ2-2
DNA: TGCAGCGTTCGGACAGGGGATTATAATTCACCCCTCCACTTT; CDR3: CSVRTGDYNSPLHF; V: TRBV29-1; size: NA; D: TRBD1; J: TRBJ1-6
DNA: TGCGCCAGCAGCCAAGATCGGGACAGATACACAGATACGCAGTATTTT; CDR3: CASSQDRDRYTDTQYF; V: TRBV4-1; size: many; D: TRBD1; J: TRBJ2-3
DNA: TGTGCCAGCACCAAAACCGGACAGGGGGCTTACAATGAGCAGTTCTTC; CDR3: CASTKTGQGAYNEQFF; V: TRBV28; size: few; D: TRBD1; J: TRBJ2-1
DNA: TGCAGCGCCCGACGTTCGGGGTTCAATGAGCAGTTCTTC; CDR3: CSARRSGFNEQFF; V: TRBV29-1; size: few; D: NA; J: TRBJ2-1
DNA: TGCGCCAGCAGCTTGGTTTTTGGGAACACAGATACGCAGTATTTT; CDR3: CASSLVFGNTDTQYF; V: TRBV5-1; size: NA; D: NA; J: TRBJ2-3
DNA: TGCAGTGCTAGAGCGACTAGCGGGAGCCCCTACGAGCAGTACTTC; CDR3: CSARATSGSPYEQYF; V: TRBV20-1; size: NA; D: TRBD2; J: TRBJ2-7
DNA: TGTGCCAGCAGCCAAGTCGGCCCAGGGGACTATGGCTACACCTTC; CDR3: CASSQVGPGDYGYTF; V: TRBV3-1; size: NA; D: NA; J: TRBJ1-2
DNA: TGTGCCAGCAGTGAGCACGGGACCCCCCAGCATTTT; CDR3: CASSEHGTPQHF; V: TRBV2; size: NA; D: NA; J: TRBJ1-5
DNA: TGTGCCAGCAGCACCCACTACGAGCAGTACTTC; CDR3: CASSTHYEQYF; V: TRBV5-6; size: few; D: NA; J: TRBJ2-7
DNA: TGTGCCAGCAGTTTATCTGTGAGCGTCTACAATGAGCAGTTCTTC; CDR3: CASSLSVSVYNEQFF; V: TRBV28; size: many; D: NA; J: TRBJ2-1
DNA: TGTGCCAGCAGTTACCGGCTCATGAACACTGAAGCTTTCTTT; CDR3: CASSYRLMNTEAFF; V: TRBV6-5; size: NA; D: NA; J: TRBJ1-1
DNA: TGTGCCATCAGAGGGGACAATAACTATGGCTACACCTTC; CDR3: CAIRGDNNYGYTF; V: TRBV10-3; size: many; D: NA; J: TRBJ1-2
DNA: TGCGCCAGCAGCCAAGACCCCCGGACTAGCGGGAGGTACGAGCAGTACTTC; CDR3: CASSQDPRTSGRYEQYF; V: TRBV4-3; size: NA; D: TRBD2; J: TRBJ2-7
DNA: TGTGCCAGCAGCCAAAGGGGCCAGCCCCAGCATTTT; CDR3: CASSQRGQPQHF; V: TRBV3-1; size: many; D: NA; J: TRBJ1-5
DNA: TGTGCCAGCAGTCTTGGACTAGCGGGGCTCACAGATACGCAGTATTTT; CDR3: CASSLGLAGLTDTQYF; V: TRBV2; size: many; D: TRBD2; J: TRBJ2-3
DNA: TGTGCCAGCAGCTGGAATCACTACGAGCAGTACTTC; CDR3: CASSWNHYEQYF; V: TRBV7-6; size: few; D: NA; J: TRBJ2-7
DNA: TGTGCCAGCAACCCCGTTGGGAGGAGCTCCTACAATGAGCAGTTCTTC; CDR3: CASNPVGRSSYNEQFF; V: TRBV12-3/TRBV12-4; size: NA; D: NA; J: TRBJ2-1
DNA: TGTGCCAGCAGCCTCAGCGGGAATCTCTACGAGCAGTACTTC; CDR3: CASSLSGNLYEQYF; V: TRBV7-9; size: once; D: TRBD2; J: TRBJ2-7
DNA: TGTGCCAGCAGTGAATTCGCCCGGACTAGTCCTCAGGAGACCCAGTACTTC; CDR3: CASSEFARTSPQETQYF; V: TRBV25-1; size: few; D: TRBD2; J: TRBJ2-5
DNA: TGCGCCAGCAGCCACGACGGACAGGGCCAAGAGACCCAGTACTTC; CDR3: CASSHDGQGQETQYF; V: TRBV4-1; size: NA; D: TRBD1; J: TRBJ2-5
DNA: TGCAGTGCCGGAAAGGGACAGAATCAGCCCCAGCATTTT; CDR3: CSAGKGQNQPQHF; V: TRBV20-1; size: NA; D: TRBD1; J: TRBJ1-5
DNA: TGTGCCAGCAGAAGGGACAGGGCCTACGAGCAGTACTTC; CDR3: CASRRDRAYEQYF; V: TRBV25-1; size: NA; D: TRBD1; J: TRBJ2-7
DNA: TGCAGCGTTGAAATGGGGTGGAATCAGCCCCAGCATTTT; CDR3: CSVEMGWNQPQHF; V: TRBV29-1; size: many; D: NA; J: TRBJ1-5
DNA: TGTGCCAGCAGCTTAGGCACAGGGGAGGATACGCAGTATTTT; CDR3: CASSLGTGEDTQYF; V: TRBV7-8; size: NA; D: TRBD1; J: TRBJ2-3
DNA: TGTGCCAGCAGTAGGCAAGGCACAGATACGCAGTATTTT; CDR3: CASSRQGTDTQYF; V: TRBV27; size: many; D: NA; J: TRBJ2-3
DNA: TGTGCCACCAGTGAGACGCGGACTAGTCCGTGGGAGCTGTTTTTT; CDR3: CATSETRTSPWELFF; V: TRBV24-1; size: NA; D: TRBD2; J: TRBJ2-2
DNA: TGTGCCAGCAGCTTGTGGCCGGGTGAGCAGTTCTTC; CDR3: CASSLWPGEQFF; V: TRBV5-6; size: once; D: NA; J: TRBJ2-1
DNA: TGTGCCAGCAGCCCCAGGCTAGCGGGAGGATCGGGCTACGAGCAGTACTTC; CDR3: CASSPRLAGGSGYEQYF; V: TRBV14; size: many; D: TRBD2; J: TRBJ2-7
DNA: TGTGCCAGCAGCCTAATGGGACTTGCGTACACTGAAGCTTTCTTT; CDR3: CASSLMGLAYTEAFF; V: TRBV12-3/TRBV12-4; size: many; D: NA; J: TRBJ1-1
DNA: TGTGCCAGCAGTCTGCCAGGGGCGGGAGTCCCCAGTGAGCAGTTCTTC; CDR3: CASSLPGAGVPSEQFF; V: TRBV7-8; size: few; D: NA; J: TRBJ2-1
DNA: TGTGCCAGTATTGGCAGGGGGCCCAATGAGCAGTTCTTC; CDR3: CASIGRGPNEQFF; V: TRBV7-9; size: few; D: TRBD1; J: TRBJ2-1
DNA: TGTGCCAGCGAAGAACCGCGGGGCTTAAATGAGCAGTTCTTC; CDR3: CASEEPRGLNEQFF; V: TRBV28; size: few; D: NA; J: TRBJ2-1
DNA: TGTGCCACTCCCGGGACAGGACGCGCCGGGGAGCTGTTTTTT; CDR3: CATPGTGRAGELFF; V: TRBV28; size: few; D: TRBD1; J: TRBJ2-2
DNA: TGTGCCAGCAGTATATCCGGGACGACTCCCTACAATGAGCAGTTCTTC; CDR3: CASSISGTTPYNEQFF; V: TRBV12-3/TRBV12-4; size: many; D: NA; J: TRBJ2-1
DNA: TGTGCCACCCTAGGTTCGGGGGTCGGAGAGCAGTACTTC; CDR3: CATLGSGVGEQYF; V: TRBV27; size: many; D: NA; J: TRBJ2-7
DNA: TGCGCCAGCAGCTTGCGGGGGCGGCGGGAGACCCAGTACTTC; CDR3: CASSLRGRRETQYF; V: TRBV5-1; size: few; D: NA; J: TRBJ2-5
DNA: TGTGCCAGCAGCGTTGCCGGGGAGGCCCCCAATGAGCAGTTCTTC; CDR3: CASSVAGEAPNEQFF; V: TRBV9; size: few; D: NA; J: TRBJ2-1
DNA: TGTGCCAGCAGTCCTCAGGGACCGGCCCCGGAGTACTTC; CDR3: CASSPQGPAPEYF; V: TRBV12-3/TRBV12-4; size: many; D: NA; J: TRBJ2-7
DNA: TGTGCCAGCAGACTAGCGGGGGGAGGGTGGAATGAGCAGTTCTTC; CDR3: CASRLAGGGWNEQFF; V: TRBV27; size: few; D: TRBD2; J: TRBJ2-1
DNA: TGTGCCTGGAACCGCCGAACGCCTTTCTTT; CDR3: CAWNRRTPFF; V: TRBV30; size: many; D: NA; J: TRBJ1-1